This TCR beta chain is drawn from a study of radiotherapy plus CTLA-4 blockade in lung cancer. This clone was seen a few times. What it binds is unknown. Libraries were prepared by immunoSEQ multiplex PCR; TCRdb keeps only in-frame clonotypes and omits some of them. Of about 83,000 clones detected, 78% appear once; the ten largest clones hold around 4%. Study outcomes and limitations: Blood TCR clones of tumor origin expanded after radiotherapy plus ipilimumab. Together with interferon-beta, which increased in serum after radiation, early dynamic changes in blood T cell clones were reportedly the best predictors of response.

The sequencing used peripheral blood, collected from a patient treated with radiotherapy plus ipilimumab. This sequence originates from a human donor with non-small cell lung cancer who had a partial response to radiotherapy plus ipilimumab. Some clones in this sample may be carry-over from other donors' samples.

The CDR3 sequence is CASSSGRSYEQYF. CDR3 nucleotide sequence: TGTGCCAGCAGCTCTGGCAGGTCCTACGAGCAGTACTTC. The chain has TRBV28 and TRBJ2-7; D ambiguous. Germline assignment: CDR1 MDHEN and CDR2 SYDVKM. V was shortened by 6 bases and J by 1 base, with 10 bases between the two germline ends. The CDR3 length is 13 residues.